This TCR beta chain emerged from a study of monozygotic twins with cystic fibrosis. With 8 bases removed from V and 4 bases from J, the gap between germline ends came to 15 bases. The CDR3 is 15 amino acids. From germline, CDR1 is MNHNS and CDR2 SASEGT. The repertoire was sequenced with immunoSEQ multiplex PCR; TCRdb's copy has only in-frame clones and lacks some. Here the sample spans tens of thousands of clones, around 96% being singletons. Comment on this clone: Its antigen remains unidentified.

General study results and limits: J usage was most co-twin-similar in 8 of 16 pairs, V in 13. Nucleotide-identical clonotype sharing was significantly higher within monozygotic CF twin pairs than between unrelated CF individuals.

The genes are TRBV6-1 and TRBJ1-6; perhaps TRBD1 as D (6 bases). The source is a girl aged 2-15 years with cystic fibrosis. What was sequenced was blood. CDR3 sequence: CASRQGGNYNSPLHF. CDR3 sequence (DNA): TGTGCCAGCCGCCAAGGGGGAAATTATAATTCACCCCTCCACTTT.